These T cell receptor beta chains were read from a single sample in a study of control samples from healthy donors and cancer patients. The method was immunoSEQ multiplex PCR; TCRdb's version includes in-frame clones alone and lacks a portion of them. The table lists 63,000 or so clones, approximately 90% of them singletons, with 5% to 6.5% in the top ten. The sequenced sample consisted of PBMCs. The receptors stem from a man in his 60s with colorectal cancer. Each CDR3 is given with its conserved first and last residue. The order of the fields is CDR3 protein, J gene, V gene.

cdr3_aa: CASSRTGGRNEQYF
j_call: TRBJ2-7
v_call: TRBV19

cdr3_aa: CASTGTSGTTSPYEQYF
j_call: TRBJ2-7
v_call: TRBV10-1

cdr3_aa: CASSEQGNYGYTF
j_call: TRBJ1-2
v_call: TRBV10-2

cdr3_aa: CASSYDGYNEQFF
j_call: TRBJ2-1
v_call: TRBV6-2/TRBV6-3

cdr3_aa: CASSQEQGVGEETQYF
j_call: TRBJ2-5
v_call: TRBV14

cdr3_aa: CASSGGSTGELFF
j_call: TRBJ2-2
v_call: TRBV2

cdr3_aa: CASSLNSGGTQETQYF
j_call: TRBJ2-5
v_call: TRBV7-9

cdr3_aa: CASSIVAGALGQPQHF
j_call: TRBJ1-5
v_call: TRBV19

cdr3_aa: CVRSRIAPGLAGANTDTQYF
j_call: TRBJ2-3
v_call: TRBV7-5

cdr3_aa: CASSLGPGSGNTIYF
j_call: TRBJ1-3
v_call: TRBV7-4

cdr3_aa: CASTEEGRMNTEAFF
j_call: TRBJ1-1
v_call: TRBV2

cdr3_aa: CATSDGTYDLQPQHF
j_call: TRBJ1-5
v_call: TRBV24-1

cdr3_aa: CASSPGPNSNQPQHF
j_call: TRBJ1-5
v_call: TRBV5-4

cdr3_aa: CASSYTQGFSQPQHF
j_call: TRBJ1-5
v_call: TRBV6-2/TRBV6-3

cdr3_aa: CASRPQGASGNTEAFF
j_call: TRBJ1-1
v_call: TRBV2

cdr3_aa: CASSRTQNTEAFF
j_call: TRBJ1-1
v_call: TRBV5-1

cdr3_aa: CASSQAGTTWGTDTQYF
j_call: TRBJ2-3
v_call: TRBV3-1/TRBV3-2

cdr3_aa: CSVDGGEETQYF
j_call: TRBJ2-5
v_call: TRBV29-1

cdr3_aa: CASSSGLAGTGANVLTF
j_call: TRBJ2-6
v_call: TRBV28

cdr3_aa: CASSRRDQGVQETQYF
j_call: TRBJ2-5
v_call: TRBV19

cdr3_aa: CASRYSETEAFF
j_call: TRBJ1-1
v_call: TRBV6-6

cdr3_aa: CASTYGGPKYSPLHF
j_call: TRBJ1-6
v_call: TRBV19

cdr3_aa: CASSIVKGRLMRKLFF
j_call: TRBJ1-4
v_call: TRBV19

cdr3_aa: CASTPGQGVNEQFF
j_call: TRBJ2-1
v_call: TRBV6-5

cdr3_aa: CASSSGWGNEKLFF
j_call: TRBJ1-4
v_call: TRBV11-3

cdr3_aa: CASRQTGTHSPLHF
j_call: TRBJ1-6
v_call: TRBV28

cdr3_aa: CASSDFTEAFF
j_call: TRBJ1-1
v_call: TRBV6-1

cdr3_aa: CASSIRFSYNSPLHF
j_call: TRBJ1-6
v_call: TRBV19

cdr3_aa: CASSTSGQGYGYTF
j_call: TRBJ1-2
v_call: TRBV6-5

cdr3_aa: CASSLTGRTLRAYEQYF
j_call: TRBJ2-7
v_call: TRBV7-2

cdr3_aa: CASSIGRTYNSPLHF
j_call: TRBJ1-6
v_call: TRBV19

cdr3_aa: CASKVRDSVNSPLHF
j_call: TRBJ1-6
v_call: TRBV19

cdr3_aa: CAWSVEGSKNIQYF
j_call: TRBJ2-4
v_call: TRBV30